The present T cell receptor (beta chain) was sequenced within a study of blood T cells in healthy people across ages. With a J-beta primer mix and a sample-barcoded 5' primer, a second PCR ran about 7 to 12 cycles. Every cDNA was tagged by a template-switch adaptor with 12 random nucleotides. From the 5' RACE reads, TCRdb called clonotypes with MiXCR, one entry per CDR3 protein. The data hold approximately 800,000 distinct CDR3 sequences, with under 40% observed a single time. CDR3 length: 14 amino acids. V shed 4 bases and J shed 6 bases, with 10 bases lying between them. Comment on this clonotype: The antigen is undetermined.

Study conclusions and caveats: Age showed a roughly linear inverse relationship with TCR beta diversity per million T cells.

The sample was blood. The TCR sequence derives from a man aged 18 to 29 in good health. The chain uses TRBV12-3 or TRBV12-4 and TRBJ1-6; no clear D gene. The CDR3 sequence: CASSWASPNSPLHF. DNA for the CDR3: TGTGCCAGCAGTTGGGCCAGCCCTAATTCACCCCTCCACTTT.